These T cell receptor beta chains were read from a single sample in a study of T cells in Graves' hyperthyroidism and ophthalmopathy. TCRdb called the multiplex PCR reads again in MiXCR, with one record for every CDR3 protein. The sample holds about 320,000 distinct CDR3 sequences, around 16% seen once. The sequencing input was blood. These receptor sequences come from a man aged 25 to 45 with Graves' hyperthyroidism. The CDR3 runs from the conserved cysteine through the conserved F or W. The order of the fields is V gene, J gene, CDR3 length, clone size, CDR3 protein. Not every row has a clone size; where given, it reads once, few, many or a size class.

TRBV27,TRBJ2-5,15,many,CASSLRQGGWETQYF
TRBV11-3,TRBJ2-2,16,many,CASSLGLAGASGELFF
TRBV19,TRBJ1-2,11,few,CASSPGGGYTF
TRBV28,TRBJ1-1,16,.,CARHPPGREMNTEAFF
TRBV11-2,TRBJ2-3,15,many,CASSSGTSGTDTQYF
TRBV5-1,TRBJ2-7,14,.,CASSARTSGYEQYF
TRBV20-1,TRBJ2-3,15,few,CSAEAGLARTDTQYF
TRBV30,TRBJ2-5,13,many,CAWSLSVAETQYF
TRBV20-1,TRBJ2-7,13,many,CSAGDSGRYEQYF
TRBV24-1,TRBJ2-2,16,once,CATSDLEQGSTGELFF
TRBV6-1,TRBJ2-7,16,.,CASRAPRGFKTYEQYF
TRBV3-1,TRBJ2-1,17,.,CASSQDIAPISYNEQFF
TRBV7-8,TRBJ2-3,15,.,CASSLASTSTDTQYF
TRBV20-1,TRBJ1-4,15,.,CSARGHGTRSEKLFF
TRBV20-1,TRBJ2-2,14,.,CSARGARDTGELFF
TRBV7-3,TRBJ2-1,15,.,CASSLKQGSYNEQFF